These 23 T cell receptor beta chains were all obtained from the same sample, sequenced in a study of T cell responses to AZD1222 COVID-19 vaccine. TCRdb's copy holds only in-frame clones and misses some; the assay was immunoSEQ multiplex PCR. The sample contains around 110,000 clones, approximately 93% of which appear only once. The sequencing here drew on peripheral blood, taken on day 0 of AZD1222 vaccination. The source is an adult in good health.

The chain employs TRBV4-1 and TRBJ2-1; TRBD1 aligns across 7 bases. There are 16 residues in the CDR3. In germline, CDR1 is MGHRA, CDR2 YSYEKL. With V trimmed by 0 bases and J by 7 bases, 9 bases remained unmatched. Here the CDR3 reads CASSQDAQNRGNEQFF. As DNA, the CDR3 is TGCGCCAGCAGCCAAGACGCCCAGAACAGGGGAAATGAGCAGTTCTTC.

This chain uses TRBV15 with TRBJ2-5; 8 bases agree with TRBD1. The CDR3 contains 15 residues. Per germline, CDR1 LNHNV and CDR2 YYDKDF (reference sequence). Trimming cost V 1 base and J 9 bases; bases outside gene matches: 10. The CDR3 DNA reads TGTGCCACCAGCAGAGGGACAGGGACCACAGGGGCCCAGTACTTC. Translated: CATSRGTGTTGAQYF.

V is TRBV19 and J is TRBJ1-1; D gene ambiguous. The CDR3 has 13 residues. The germline V gene has CDR1 LNHDA and CDR2 SQIVND (reference sequence). The ends were cut back, 1 base at V and 10 bases at J, with 13 bases in the middle. The CDR3 here is CASSIALTRRAFF. Here the CDR3 DNA reads TGTGCCAGTAGTATAGCCTTAACGAGGAGAGCTTTCTTT.

The rearrangement uses TRBV18 and TRBJ1-2; 7 bases are a match to TRBD1. The CDR3 consists of 15 residues. Germline loops: CDR1 KGHSH, CDR2 LQKENI. V trimming: 2 bases; J trimming: 0 bases; junction bases outside the gene matches: 3. The CDR3 sequence is CASSPRDRANYGYTF. CDR3 sequence (DNA): TGTGCCAGCTCACCAAGGGACAGAGCTAACTATGGCTACACCTTC.

The genes are TRBV21-1 and TRBJ1-1. TRBV21-1 is assigned pseudogene status. The CDR3 contains 13 residues. CDR3 residues: CASSEKRTEGAFF. Written as DNA, the CDR3 is TGTGCCAGCAGCGAAAAACGGACGGAGGGAGCTTTCTTT.

The chain joins TRBV4-2 to TRBJ1-1, with 7 bases fitting TRBD1. Germline V lookup: CDR1 LGHNA, CDR2 YNFKEQ. The CDR3 extends over 15 amino acids. V gave up 3 bases and J gave up 0 bases; unmatched junction bases: 4. The CDR3 DNA reads TGTGCCAGCAGCCAGCAGGGACAGTTGAACACTGAAGCTTTCTTT. This translates into CASSQQGQLNTEAFF.

The J gene is TRBJ1-1, the V gene TRBV29-1; D is possibly TRBD1 (5 bases). The CDR3 length is 14 residues. Looked up from germline, CDR1 is SQVTM and CDR2 is ANQGSEA. Trimming stripped 6 bases from V and 4 bases from J, with 18 bases between. CDR3 sequence: CSVRRETRGTEAFF. The CDR3 DNA reads TGCAGCGTGCGAAGGGAGACGAGGGGCACTGAAGCTTTCTTT.

This chain uses TRBV18 with TRBJ2-2; tentative D call: TRBD1 (6 bases). From germline, CDR1 is KGHSH and CDR2 LQKENI. V dropped 3 bases and J dropped 5 bases, with 10 bases sitting between them. CDR3 length equals 14 residues. CDR3 DNA: TGTGCCAGCTCACCTCCGCAGGGGACCGGGGAGCTGTTTTTT. This gives the protein CASSPPQGTGELFF.

The chain uses TRBV19 and TRBJ2-7, with 7 bases that match TRBD1. CDR1 is LNHDA and CDR2 is SQIVND in the germline V gene (reference sequence). V lost 8 bases to trimming and J lost 5 bases; unmatched junction nucleotides: 9. The CDR3 consists of 13 residues. CDR3 coding DNA: TGTGCCAGTTCCGACAGGGCAGCGGACGAGCAGTACTTC. Amino acids: CASSDRAADEQYF.

V and J are TRBV6-5 and TRBJ1-6, with D tentatively TRBD1 (5 bases). The V gene lost 11 bases and the J gene lost 0 bases, with 14 bases spanning the gap. The CDR3 loop spans 15 amino acids. Germline values: CDR1 MNHEY, CDR2 SVGAGI. The CDR3 loop is CAGSIGGSYNSPLHF. The CDR3 region has the DNA TGTGCCGGTTCAATCGGGGGCTCCTATAATTCACCCCTCCACTTT.

This clone showed up just once. The V and J genes are TRBV18 and TRBJ2-1, with 7 bases identical to TRBD2. V was pared by 3 bases and J by 6 bases, with 14 bases of the junction left unmatched. CDR1 and CDR2 from the germline V gene are KGHSH and LQKENI. The length of the CDR3 is 17 residues. The CDR3 DNA reads as TGTGCCAGCTCACCCGACGGGGGGACTATCGTGTTCAATGAGCAGTTCTTC. Translation gives CASSPDGGTIVFNEQFF.

V usage is TRBV28 and J usage is TRBJ2-1; D remains ambiguous. The CDR3 contains 13 residues. Germline V gives CDR1 MDHEN, CDR2 SYDVKM. Trimming cost V 9 bases and J 0 bases, with 9 bases left between them. CDR3 sequence reads: CASRVSSYNEQFF. CDR3 in DNA: TGTGCCAGTAGGGTAAGCTCCTACAATGAGCAGTTCTTC.

The V gene is TRBV9, the J gene TRBJ2-7; 12 bases are a match to TRBD2. The V gene end was trimmed by 1 base and the J gene end by 6 bases; junction bases not matched to a gene: 5. This CDR3 spans 15 amino acids. Germline V lookup: CDR1 SGDLS, CDR2 YYNGEE. DNA for the CDR3: TGTGCCAGCAGCGTACTAGCGGGAGGGGTTGGCGAGCAGTACTTC. Amino acid sequence: CASSVLAGGVGEQYF.

V usage is TRBV27 and J usage is TRBJ1-6; D is undetermined. The CDR3 spans 12 residues. Deletions cut 2 bases from V and 13 bases from J, with 9 bases between. From germline, CDR1 is MNHEY and CDR2 SMNVEV (reference sequence). CDR3 sequence (DNA): TGTGCCAGCAGTTTACCGCCGAGGCCCCTCCACTTT. Residues: CASSLPPRPLHF.

This clone was observed a single time. V is TRBV3-1 (or the pseudogene TRBV3-2) and J is TRBJ2-7, with D tentatively TRBD2 (5 bases). CDR1 is LGHDT, CDR2 YNNKEL, per germline (reference sequence). Trimming removed 4 bases from V and 2 bases from J, with 12 bases in between. This CDR3 has 14 residues. In DNA, the CDR3 is TGTGCCAGCAGCCCCCGAGGGCTTACCTACGAGCAGTACTTC. As protein: CASSPRGLTYEQYF.

The chain has TRBV19 and TRBJ1-1; D not certain. The CDR3 consists of 13 residues. Germline V lookup: CDR1 LNHDA, CDR2 SQIVND (reference sequence). Deletions cut 5 bases from V and 10 bases from J, with 17 bases between. The chain's CDR3 is CASSPTDSYGAFF. In nucleotides, the CDR3 is TGTGCCAGTAGTCCTACCGACTCCTATGGAGCTTTCTTT.

This clone occurred once. This sequence joins TRBV10-2 and TRBJ2-7, with TRBD2 matching over 7 bases. Looked up from germline, CDR1 is WSHSY and CDR2 is SAAADI. V was pared by 2 bases and J by 4 bases, with 8 bases of the junction left unmatched. The CDR3 spans 15 residues. The CDR3 bases are TGCGCCAGCAGTGAGCAGTTCGGCGGGAGATACGAGCAGTACTTC. This gives the protein CASSEQFGGRYEQYF.

The J gene is TRBJ1-2, the V gene TRBV18; TRBD1 is a possible D gene (5 bases). This CDR3 region has 16 residues. V was shortened by 3 bases and J by 2 bases, with 16 bases between the two germline ends. The germline gives CDR1 KGHSH, CDR2 LQKENI. CDR3 residues: CASSPVGTGGNYGYTF. In DNA form, the CDR3 reads TGTGCCAGCTCACCCGTGGGAACAGGAGGGAACTATGGCTACACCTTC.

V usage is TRBV7-9 and J usage is TRBJ2-1; D uncertain. Germline lookup yields CDR1 SEHNR and CDR2 FQNEAQ (reference sequence). This CDR3 is built from 15 residues. V was shortened by 3 bases and J by 0 bases, with 9 bases between the two germline ends. This CDR3 reads CASSFSSVSYNEQFF. The DNA for the CDR3 is TGTGCCAGCAGCTTCTCCAGCGTCTCCTACAATGAGCAGTTCTTC.

DNA for the CDR3: TGTGCCAGCAGCTTAGATAGTGGGACAGGGAAGGAGCTGTTTTTT. It yields the protein CASSLDSGTGKELFF. The chain has TRBV11-3 and TRBJ2-2; 9 positions match TRBD1. Germline CDR1 and CDR2: SGHNT and YENEEA. The ends lost 0 bases at V and 10 bases at J; junction bases unmatched: 6. The CDR3 spans 15 residues.

This sequence joins TRBV28 and TRBJ1-2; the D gene is possibly TRBD1 (5 bases). V shed 7 bases and J shed 3 bases, with 15 bases lying between them. CDR3 length equals 14 residues. The germline V gene has CDR1 MDHEN and CDR2 SYDVKM. For the CDR3, the DNA is TGTGCCAGCACCTCCCGGGGGACCCACTATGGCTACACCTTC. Its translation is CASTSRGTHYGYTF.

DNA of the CDR3: TGTGCCAGCAACTCGGGACAGGGGGGAAGTCAGCCCCAGCATTTT. It codes for CASNSGQGGSQPQHF. V usage is TRBV7-2 and J usage is TRBJ1-5; 11 bases agree with TRBD1. The V segment lost 7 bases and the J segment 6 bases; nucleotides outside the gene matches: 8. CDR3 length: 15 amino acids. From germline, CDR1 is SGHTA and CDR2 FQGNSA.

The J gene is TRBJ1-5, the V gene TRBV28; D not certain. Germline V CDR1 and CDR2: MDHEN, SYDVKM. The V end was cut by 3 bases, the J end by 0 bases, with 0 bases between. The CDR3 consists of 12 residues. CDR3 amino acids: CASSFSNQPQHF. CDR3 sequence (DNA): TGTGCCAGCAGTTTTAGCAATCAGCCCCAGCATTTT.